The text below deals with one T cell receptor (beta chain). These data are taken from a study of blood T cell repertoires in COVID-19. V was clipped by 5 bases and J by 2 bases; unmatched bases: 8. The V gene's germline CDR1 is LNHDA and CDR2 SQIVND (reference sequence). The CDR3 spans 15 residues. The data were produced by immunoSEQ multiplex PCR, yet TCRdb's version contains in-frame clones alone and is incomplete. The table lists 200,000 to 300,000 clones, 84% of them singletons. V gene TRBV19 combines with J gene TRBJ1-2; the match to TRBD1 covers 7 bases. This receptor was taken from a man aged 45 to 65 with acute or convalescent COVID-19. The sequencing sample was made of peripheral blood. CDR3 loop: CASSAGQDLNYGYTF. The CDR3 coding sequence is TGTGCCAGTAGTGCAGGACAGGACCTCAACTATGGCTACACCTTC.